These T cell receptor beta chains were read from a single sample in a study of type 1 regulatory T cells. MiXCR was run by TCRdb on the reads, yielding one entry per CDR3 protein. The table has around 88,000 distinct CDR3 sequences, 25% to 40% seen once. Sequencing was done on a sample of CD4+ T cells, either the whole sample or a sorted fraction (not recorded which). All receptors derive from a human donor in good health. Each CDR3 is given with its conserved first and last residue. D genes are given only for firm matches. Expanded clones are given a class, and other clones once, few, many or no size at all.

j_gene | d_gene | abundance | v_gene | CDR3aa | CDR3nt
TRBJ2-5 | - | - | TRBV2 | CASSAGVETQYF | TGTGCCAGCAGTGCCGGGGTGGAGACCCAGTACTTC
TRBJ2-5 | - | many | TRBV15 | CATSRVKETQYF | TGTGCCACCAGCAGAGTCAAAGAGACCCAGTACTTC
TRBJ2-7 | - | - | TRBV7-2 | CASSLGPGGAYERYF | TGTGCCAGCAGCTTAGGGCCAGGGGGGGCCTACGAGCGGTACTTC
TRBJ2-7 | TRBD1 | - | TRBV5-1 | CASSLTGTGGHEQYF | TGCGCCAGCAGCTTAACCGGGACAGGGGGCCACGAGCAGTACTTC
TRBJ2-2 | - | - | TRBV3-1 | CASSQDLSTGELFF | TGTGCCAGCAGCCAAGATCTTAGCACCGGGGAGCTGTTTTTT
TRBJ2-2 | - | - | TRBV15 | CATSSRTWVGGLFF | TGTGCCACCAGCAGTCGGACGTGGGTCGGGGGGCTGTTTTTT
TRBJ1-2 | - | few | TRBV7-3 | CASSRAGGSPYGYTF | TGTGCCAGCAGTCGCGCCGGAGGGTCACCCTATGGCTACACCTTC
TRBJ2-5 | - | - | TRBV20-1 | CSARDHWDNQETQYF | TGCAGTGCTAGAGATCACTGGGACAACCAAGAGACCCAGTACTTC
TRBJ2-7 | TRBD1 | few | TRBV29-1 | CSAQKDRGSYEQYF | TGCAGCGCCCAAAAGGACAGGGGTTCCTACGAGCAGTACTTC
TRBJ1-6 | TRBD1 | few | TRBV6-5 | CASSYNSGQGHTNSPLHF | TGTGCCAGCAGTTACAACTCCGGACAGGGCCACACAAATTCACCCCTCCACTTT
TRBJ2-1 | TRBD1 | - | TRBV19 | CASSQGAGEQFF | TGTGCCAGTAGTCAGGGGGCGGGTGAGCAGTTCTTC
TRBJ2-1 | TRBD2 | - | TRBV20-1 | CSALPSGYNEQFF | TGCAGTGCCCTACCTAGCGGTTACAATGAGCAGTTCTTC
TRBJ2-7 | - | few | TRBV5-1 | CASSSSRGLNEQYF | TGCGCCAGCAGCTCCAGCCGGGGGTTGAACGAGCAGTACTTC
TRBJ2-7 | - | many | TRBV25-1 | CASSEYLQGNHEQYF | TGTGCCAGCAGTGAATATCTACAGGGTAACCACGAGCAGTACTTC
TRBJ2-4 | TRBD2 | - | TRBV20-1 | CSAGTSGLPFYF | TGCAGTGCAGGGACTAGCGGGCTACCCTTTTACTTC